The 9 T cell receptor beta chains below all came from one sample that was sequenced in a study of blood T cell repertoires in COVID-19. Here immunoSEQ multiplex PCR was the method, and the copy in TCRdb shows in-frame clones only, minus some. The repertoire holds about 6,800 clones, 75% to 90% seen once, with about a sixth in the top ten. Source material: peripheral blood. These receptors all come from a human donor in a cohort sampled during active COVID-19.

The chain carries TRBV21-1 and TRBJ1-1; TRBD1 is the table's D call, not checked against the DNA. TRBV21-1 is marked as a pseudogene. The CDR3 has 14 amino acids. Written as DNA, the CDR3 is TGTGCCAGCAGCAAAGGTCAGATGAACACTGAAGCTTTCTTT. Protein product: CASSKGQMNTEAFF.

The chain is built from TRBV4-3 and TRBJ2-7; D not resolved. The CDR3 extends over 15 amino acids. The V and J ends lost 4 bases and 7 bases respectively, with 20 bases between them. CDR1 is LGHNA and CDR2 is YSLEER in the germline V gene. The CDR3 sequence: CASSPILRGPSEQYF. The CDR3, as DNA: TGCGCCAGCAGCCCCATCCTCCGAGGCCCCAGTGAGCAGTACTTC.

The V gene is TRBV2, the J gene TRBJ2-1; D is possibly TRBD2 (6 bases). The germline V gene encodes CDR1 SNHLY and CDR2 FYNNEI. The CDR3 is 16 residues long. Trimming shortened V by 3 bases and J by 0 bases, and 12 bases separated the two germline ends. CDR3 nucleotide sequence: TGTGCCAGCAGTGACGACCGGGGGACCTCCTACAATGAGCAGTTCTTC. This sequence encodes CASSDDRGTSYNEQFF.

The chain is built from TRBV9 and TRBJ2-1; 10 nucleotides align to TRBD2. Germline CDR1 and CDR2: SGDLS and YYNGEE. Losses at the gene ends were 0 bases for V and 2 bases for J; bases not matched to a gene: 11. The CDR3 covers 19 residues. The CDR3 reads CASSVGLAGDLKTYNEQFF. For the CDR3, the DNA is TGTGCCAGCAGCGTAGGGCTAGCGGGGGACCTAAAAACCTACAATGAGCAGTTCTTC.

The table lists this clone with a count of one. This chain links TRBV19 with TRBJ1-1; D is possibly TRBD1 (5 bases). Per germline, CDR1 LNHDA and CDR2 SQIVND (reference sequence). There are 14 residues in the CDR3. The V end lost 3 bases, the J end lost 4 bases, and 12 bases lay between the germline ends. CDR3 sequence: CASSILGGSTEAFF. Written as DNA, the CDR3 is TGTGCCAGTAGTATTCTTGGGGGGAGCACTGAAGCTTTCTTT.

The chain is built from TRBV5-1 and TRBJ2-5; D remains unclear. Trimming took 0 bases from V and 5 from J, leaving 14 bases between them. The germline V gene encodes CDR1 SGHRS and CDR2 YFSETQ. The CDR3 loop spans 15 amino acids. The CDR3 coding sequence is TGCGCCAGCAGCTTGGGAACACAGCAATGGGAGACCCAGTACTTC. Amino acid sequence: CASSLGTQQWETQYF.

The chain joins TRBV11-2 to TRBJ2-3, with 8 bases matching TRBD1. V lost 1 base to trimming and J lost 4 bases; unmatched junction nucleotides: 4. There are 15 residues in the CDR3. CDR1 is SGHAT and CDR2 is FQNNGV in the germline V gene. The CDR3 DNA follows: TGTGCCAGCAGCTTAGCAGGGGGCAATCCAGATACGCAGTATTTT. The encoded protein is CASSLAGGNPDTQYF.

The rearrangement uses TRBV24-1 and TRBJ2-5; D remains unclear. Germline values: CDR1 KGHDR, CDR2 SFDVKD. Between the trimmed V and J ends, which lost 6 bases and 2 bases, there was a span of 12 bases. This CDR3 comprises 14 residues. The CDR3 protein is CATSNPGFQETQYF. The DNA of the CDR3 is TGTGCCACCAGTAATCCAGGATTTCAAGAGACCCAGTACTTC.

V gene TRBV4-1 combines with J gene TRBJ2-5; perhaps TRBD1 as D (6 bases). CDR3 length equals 16 residues. In germline, CDR1 is MGHRA, CDR2 YSYEKL. With 0 bases removed from V and 5 bases from J, the gap between germline ends came to 16 bases. CDR3 loop: CASSQERGKPRETQYF. CDR3 bases: TGCGCCAGCAGCCAAGAAAGGGGGAAGCCCCGGGAGACCCAGTACTTC.